This T cell receptor (beta chain) is from a study of CD8+CD57+ T cells in acquired aplastic anemia. Germline lookup yields CDR1 LGHDT and CDR2 YNNKEL (reference sequence). The V segment lost 4 bases and the J segment 12 bases; nucleotides outside the gene matches: 3. The CDR3 is 11 amino acids. This clonotype came up many times. Antigen specificity is unknown. CDR3 and TCR beta VDJ profiling relied on genomic DNA as the template. TCRdb reprocessed the reads with MiXCR, giving one entry per CDR3 protein. The sample shows over 150,000 distinct CDR3 sequences, around 48% of them seen only once. Before being chosen for sequencing, patients had shown CD8+CD57+ cell expansion by flow cytometry. The patients all had a severe acquired aplastic anemia diagnosis. Findings and limits, study-wide: Approximately 29 was the count of CD8+ CDR3 sequences that patients shared with controls.

Sequenced: sorted CD4+, CD8+, or CD8+CD57+ T cells (not recorded which) from PBMCs. V usage is TRBV3-1 and J usage is TRBJ1-1; 9 bases align to TRBD1. This clonotype originated in a human donor with aplastic anemia. The chain's CDR3 is CASSRDRDSFF. The CDR3, as DNA: TGTGCCAGCAGCCGGGACAGGGATTCTTTCTTT.